Each of the 20 T cell receptor beta chains below was sequenced from the same sample in a study of human T cells and chemical hapten exposure. Time point given: pre-sensitization, week 0. The treatment: therapeutic diphenylcyclopropenone sensitization with weekly scalp DPC. Unfractionated whole blood yielded total RNA. TCRdb itself ran the RACE reads through MiXCR, one entry per CDR3 protein. The table lists over 50,000 distinct CDR3 sequences, 9.5% to 10% of them singletons. Sample: whole blood, taken in connection with sensitization to the hapten diphenylcyclopropenone (DPC). These receptors were taken from a woman under 40 with alopecia areata. Some clones in this sample may be carry-over from other donors' samples.

The chain recombines TRBV18 with TRBJ2-3; the match to TRBD2 covers 10 bases. V gave up 0 bases and J gave up 2 bases; unmatched junction bases: 5. The CDR3 extends over 17 amino acids. The germline V gene has CDR1 KGHSH and CDR2 LQKENI. CDR3 residues: CASSPPISGGTTDTQYF. CDR3 nucleotide sequence: TGTGCCAGCTCACCACCGATTAGCGGGGGGACCACAGATACGCAGTATTTT.

The chain uses TRBV6-6 and TRBJ2-7; no reliable D call. V was pared by 2 bases and J by 3 bases, with 8 bases between. Germline CDR1 is MNHNY and CDR2 is SVGAGI (reference sequence). The CDR3 has 13 residues. The CDR3 protein is CASSYGLYYEQYF. DNA for the CDR3: TGTGCCAGCAGTTACGGCCTATACTACGAGCAGTACTTC.

This sequence joins TRBV27 and TRBJ2-7; D uncertain. Germline V CDR1 and CDR2: MNHEY, SMNVEV (reference sequence). Trimming took 6 bases from V and 2 from J, leaving 11 bases between them. There are 13 residues in the CDR3. The CDR3 bases are TGTGCCAGCAGCAGCCAGGCGACCTACGAGCAGTACTTC. Amino acid sequence: CASSSQATYEQYF.

In this sample, this clonotype turned up many times. The V gene is TRBV6-4, the J gene TRBJ1-1, with a tentative D call TRBD1 (5 bases). The CDR3 covers 14 residues. V was pared by 7 bases and J by 7 bases, with 19 bases between. Germline V lookup: CDR1 MRHNA, CDR2 SNTAGT. Written as DNA, the CDR3 is TGTGCCAGCAAGGTCGAGGAAAGGGGAGGTGAAGCTTTCTTT. It is translated as CASKVEERGGEAFF.

The CDR3 region has the DNA TGCAGCGCTTCAGTAGCTCAAGAGACCCAGTACTTC. It is translated as CSASVAQETQYF. J is TRBJ2-5 and V is TRBV29-1; D is undetermined. CDR1 and CDR2 (germline): SQVTM, ANQGSEA. Trimming shortened V by 7 bases and J by 2 bases, and 11 bases separated the two germline ends. The CDR3 spans 12 residues.

This clonotype was detected many times. The rearrangement links TRBV28 to TRBJ2-7, with D perhaps matching TRBD1 (6 bases). This CDR3 is built from 13 residues. Trimming removed 5 bases from V and 4 bases from J, with 12 bases in between. Germline assignment: CDR1 MDHEN and CDR2 SYDVKM. The CDR3 DNA sequence: TGTGCCAGCAGTCCCCCGACAGGATACGAGCAGTACTTC. The encoded protein is CASSPPTGYEQYF.

The chain is built from TRBV2 and TRBJ1-6; D remains unclear. CDR1 and CDR2 (germline): SNHLY, FYNNEI. The CDR3 extends over 15 amino acids. V shed 3 bases and J shed 0 bases, with 6 bases lying between them. The CDR3 reads CASSDWSSYNSPLHF. The DNA of the CDR3 is TGTGCCAGCAGTGATTGGAGCTCCTATAATTCACCCCTCCACTTT.

Ten or more counts support this clonotype. The gene calls are TRBV7-9 and TRBJ1-3, with unresolved D. The germline V and J ends were trimmed by 6 bases and 4 bases, with 7 bases remaining between them. Germline-derived CDR1 and CDR2 are SEHNR and FQNEAQ (reference sequence). The CDR3 covers 12 residues. DNA of the CDR3: TGTGCCAGCAGGGCTAACGGAAACACCATATATTTT. It encodes CASRANGNTIYF.

The chain employs TRBV20-1 and TRBJ1-1; the D is unclear. The CDR3 extends over 13 amino acids. V was pared by 5 bases and J by 5 bases, with 15 bases between. From germline, CDR1 is DFQATT and CDR2 SNEGSKA (reference sequence). The CDR3 reads CSAPDVSWTEAFF. The DNA of the CDR3 is TGCAGTGCTCCCGACGTAAGTTGGACTGAAGCTTTCTTT.

J is TRBJ2-1 and V is TRBV11-2, with 7 nucleotides matching TRBD1. Germline CDR1 is SGHAT and CDR2 is FQNNGV. V shed 5 bases and J 5 bases; nucleotides not matched to a gene: 12. The CDR3 spans 16 residues. The CDR3 sequence: CASSLTTGVRNNEQFF. Written as DNA, the CDR3 is TGTGCCAGCAGCCTCACAACAGGGGTGCGCAACAATGAGCAGTTCTTC.

This clonotype was observed at least ten times. The chain couples TRBV28 to TRBJ1-2; maybe TRBD1 (6 bases). V lost 2 bases and J lost 5, with 12 bases in between. In germline, CDR1 is MDHEN, CDR2 SYDVKM. The CDR3 is 14 residues long. In DNA form, the CDR3 reads TGTGCCAGCAGTTTACAGGGGAACGGATATGGCTACACCTTC. Amino acids: CASSLQGNGYGYTF.

This clonotype was seen repeatedly, ten times or more. CDR3 nucleotides: TGCAGTGCTACGGACAGCTATGCTAACTATGGCTACACCTTC. The encoded protein is CSATDSYANYGYTF. The rearrangement joins TRBV20-1 to TRBJ1-2; D might be TRBD1 (6 bases). The CDR3 extends over 14 amino acids. The germline gives CDR1 DFQATT, CDR2 SNEGSKA (reference sequence). Trimming cost V 4 bases and J 0 bases, with 12 bases left between them.

The V call is TRBV5-1, the J call TRBJ1-6; the D is unclear. Looked up from germline, CDR1 is SGHRS and CDR2 is YFSETQ. V lost 0 bases and J lost 6, with 10 bases in between. The CDR3 loop spans 15 amino acids. The CDR3: CASSLAFGANSPLHF. In nucleotides, the CDR3 is TGCGCCAGCAGCTTGGCCTTCGGCGCTAATTCACCCCTCCACTTT.

This clonotype was picked up many times. V and J are TRBV2 and TRBJ2-3; D remains unclear. The CDR3 is 15 residues long. Germline values: CDR1 SNHLY, CDR2 FYNNEI. Trimming stripped 2 bases from V and 1 base from J, with 10 bases between. This CDR3 is CASSELLVGTDTQYF. CDR3 DNA sequence: TGTGCCAGCAGTGAATTATTGGTCGGCACAGATACGCAGTATTTT.

Of note for this clonotype: Compared with germline, one end of the junction differs, possibly owing to a read error. The V gene is TRBV28, the J gene TRBJ2-3; perhaps TRBD2 as D (6 bases). Germline V gives CDR1 MDHEN, CDR2 SYDVKM. The CDR3 has 13 residues. The CDR3 spells CASSSTSIDTQYF. The CDR3 DNA reads TGTGCCAGCAGTTCAACTAGCATAGATACGCAGTATTTT.

This clonotype showed up many times. CDR3 region: CASSWGAQGYEQYF. CDR3 sequence (DNA): TGTGCCAGCAGTTGGGGGGCTCAAGGGTACGAGCAGTACTTC. The chain has TRBV27 and TRBJ2-7; D tentatively reads TRBD1 or TRBD2 (6 bases each). With 4 bases removed from V and 4 bases from J, the gap between germline ends came to 14 bases. Germline V gene sequence: CDR1 MNHEY, CDR2 SMNVEV (reference sequence). The CDR3 has 14 amino acids.

The chain couples TRBV29-1 to TRBJ2-1, with TRBD2 matching over 13 bases. Germline V gene lookup returns CDR1 SQVTM and CDR2 ANQGSEA. There are 21 residues in the CDR3. The J segment lost 3 bases and the V segment lost 5 bases, leaving 22 bases of the junction unmatched. This chain's CDR3 is CSVTGTGSTSGGPYIYNEQFF. The CDR3 coding sequence is TGCAGCGTTACCGGGACAGGGTCGACTAGCGGGGGGCCCTATATCTACAATGAGCAGTTCTTC.

This clonotype was recorded at least ten times. The CDR3 DNA sequence: TGTGCCAGCAGTTTAGCAGGGGCTGGAAACACCATATATTTT. Translating gives CASSLAGAGNTIYF. The genes are TRBV12-3 or TRBV12-4 and TRBJ1-3, with D perhaps TRBD1 (5 bases). V was clipped by 0 bases and J by 2 bases, with 5 bases between them. The CDR3 spans 14 residues.

The chain couples TRBV7-8 to TRBJ2-7; 7 bases are a match to TRBD1. Germline V gives CDR1 SGHVS, CDR2 FQNEAQ. CDR3 size: 15 residues. V was clipped by 1 base and J by 2 bases; unmatched bases: 5. This CDR3 is CASSLVPGTAYEQYF. DNA for the CDR3: TGTGCCAGCAGCTTAGTGCCCGGGACAGCCTACGAGCAGTACTTC.

This clonotype was seen at least ten times. The genes are TRBV28 and TRBJ1-5, with 7 bases identical to TRBD1. Germline assignment: CDR1 MDHEN and CDR2 SYDVKM. The CDR3 extends over 15 amino acids. The ends lost 6 bases at V and 2 bases at J; junction bases unmatched: 7. The CDR3 spells CASRQGGYGNQPQHF. CDR3 in DNA: TGTGCCAGCAGGCAGGGGGGGTATGGCAATCAGCCCCAGCATTTT.